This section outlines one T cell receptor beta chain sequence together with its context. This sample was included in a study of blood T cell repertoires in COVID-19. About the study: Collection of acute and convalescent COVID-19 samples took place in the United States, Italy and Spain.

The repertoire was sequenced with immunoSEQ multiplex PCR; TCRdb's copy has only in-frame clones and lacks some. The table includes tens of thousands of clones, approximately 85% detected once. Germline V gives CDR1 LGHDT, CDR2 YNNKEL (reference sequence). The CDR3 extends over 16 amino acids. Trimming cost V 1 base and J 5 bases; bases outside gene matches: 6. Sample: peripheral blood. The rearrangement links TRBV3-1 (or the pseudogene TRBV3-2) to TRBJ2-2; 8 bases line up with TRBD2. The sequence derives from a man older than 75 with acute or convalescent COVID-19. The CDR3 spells CASSQAWGLGTGELFF. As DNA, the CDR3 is TGTGCCAGCAGCCAAGCATGGGGACTAGGGACCGGGGAGCTGTTTTTT.